The 28 T cell receptor beta chains below all came from one sample that was sequenced in a study of tumor-infiltrating lymphocytes in primary liver carcinoma. The researchers obtained blood RNA from unsorted whole blood and also extracted germline DNA. A primer matching the constant region was used to make TCR beta cDNA from 450 to 550 ng of total RNA. Slightly modified ARM-PCR, run as three nested multiplex PCR rounds, produced the TCR beta libraries. TRBV1-TRBV30 forward primers paired with a C-beta reverse primer drove the first two PCR rounds, about 9 cycles each. TCRdb re-analysed the multiplex PCR reads in MiXCR, keeping a single row per CDR3 protein. Of around 330,000 distinct CDR3 sequences listed, approximately 65% are singletons. Sample: peripheral blood. The receptors shown here come from a man in his forties or fifties with primary liver carcinoma and hepatitis B virus infection.

This clonotype was seen only once. A much larger clone sits a single nucleotide away, making a read error possible. This chain joins TRBV14 and TRBJ2-1; 8 nucleotides align to TRBD2. The germline V gene has CDR1 SGHDN and CDR2 FVKESK. The CDR3 contains 14 residues. The V segment lost 4 bases and the J segment 11 bases; nucleotides outside the gene matches: 10. As DNA, the CDR3 is TGTGCCAGCAGCCTGGGACTAGGACTCAGGAAGCAGTTCTTC. Amino acid sequence: CASSLGLGLRKQFF.

On this clonotype: This could be a read error, since a much larger clone is one nucleotide away. The chain employs TRBV12-3 or TRBV12-4 and TRBJ1-2; 8 nucleotides match TRBD1. This CDR3 contains 13 residues. Written as DNA, the CDR3 is TGTGCCAGCAACACAGGGGGGATGTATGGCTTCACCTTC. This codes for CASNTGGMYGFTF.

Details on this clonotype: This sequence may be a read error, since a much larger clone differs from it by one base. The J gene is TRBJ2-5, the V gene TRBV12-3 or TRBV12-4; 7 bases match TRBD2. J lost 4 bases, V lost 7 bases, and 15 bases had no gene match. The CDR3 consists of 16 residues. In DNA, the CDR3 is TGTGCCAGCACTCCGATTGCCGGGACTACTGGAGAGACCCAGTACTTC. Its protein is CASTPIAGTTGETQYF.

On this clonotype: Germline is not matched at one junction end, which may reflect a read error. This chain links TRBV6-5 with TRBJ2-1, with D possibly matching TRBD2 (5 bases). The length of the CDR3 is 12 residues. Germline loops: CDR1 MNHEY, CDR2 SVGAGI. Here the CDR3 reads CASSRTIGEQLF. The CDR3 nucleotides read TGTGCCAGCAGCCGGACGATCGGGGAGCAGTTATTC.

In the case of this clonotype: One end of the junction fails to match germline, which may point to a read error. The chain links TRBV4-2 to TRBJ2-1; possible D gene TRBD1, 6 bases. The germline V gene encodes CDR1 LGHNA and CDR2 YNFKEQ. This CDR3 spans 14 amino acids. The CDR3 region is CASSQDLLYRVKFF. Written as DNA, the CDR3 is TGTGCCAGCAGTCAAGATTTGCTGTACAGGGTCAAGTTCTTC.

This clonotype was seen a single time. Given a much more abundant clone one base away, this may be a read error. This chain joins TRBV5-4 and TRBJ2-7; 9 nucleotides agree with TRBD2. There are 14 residues in the CDR3. The germline CDR1 and CDR2 sequences are SGHNT and YYREEE (reference sequence). The CDR3 reads CASSSGTSLYEEYF. The CDR3 DNA is TGTGCCAGCAGCTCCGGGACTAGCCTCTACGAGGAGTACTTC.

V gene TRBV4-1 combines with J gene TRBJ1-3; 9 bases agree with TRBD1. Germline V CDR1 and CDR2: MGHRA, YSYEKL. V dropped 4 bases and J dropped 3; count of bases not matched to a gene: 4. CDR3 size: 15 residues. CDR3 sequence reads: CASSRGDRVGNTIYF. Here the CDR3 DNA reads TGCGCCAGCAGCCGCGGGGACAGGGTTGGAAACACCATATATTTT.

On this clonotype itself: Relative to the germline gene, one junction end is altered; a read error may explain this. V and J are TRBV11-2 and TRBJ2-1; 7 nucleotides line up with TRBD1. The germline CDR1 and CDR2 sequences are SGHAT and FQNNGV. The CDR3 is 16 amino acids. CDR3 sequence reads: CTSSLTGALTYNEQFF. DNA of the CDR3: TGTACCAGCAGCTTAACAGGGGCCCTTACCTACAATGAGCAGTTCTTC.

About this clonotype: Likely a read error: the CDR3 ends without its conserved phenylalanine or tryptophan. The chain joins TRBV5-6 to TRBJ2-7; D is uncertain. Germline V gene data show CDR1 as SGHDT and CDR2 as YYEEEE. The CDR3 loop spans 17 amino acids. V lost 0 bases and J lost 0, with 16 bases in between. DNA for the CDR3: TGTGCCAGCAGCTTGGGGGAACTGAGGTTGAGCTCCTACGAGCAGTACTCC. Amino acids: CASSLGELRLSSYEQYS.

As for this clonotype: A much bigger clone sits one base away, suggesting this may be a read error. As DNA, the CDR3 is TGCACCAGCAGCCAAGCAATGACAGACGCCCTCCACTTT. It is translated as CTSSQAMTDALHF. The rearrangement uses TRBV4-3 and TRBJ1-6, with D possibly matching TRBD1 (5 bases). The CDR3 runs 13 residues. CDR1 LGHNA and CDR2 YSLEER come from the germline V gene.

Points on this clonotype: One junction end does not reproduce the germline sequence, and a read error may be involved. The chain joins TRBV10-3 to TRBJ1-3; D uncertain. This CDR3 comprises 14 residues. Germline CDR1 is ENHRY and CDR2 is SYGVKD. The CDR3 coding sequence is TGTGCCTCCTCCCCCGGGAAATGTGGAAACATCATATATTTT. It is translated as CASSPGKCGNIIYF.

This clonotype has only one observation. It is likely a read error, because the conserved phenylalanine at the end of the CDR3 is missing. V usage is TRBV6-6 and J usage is TRBJ2-7; D call uncertain. V lost 5 bases and J lost 3, with 8 bases in between. The CDR3 covers 12 residues. Germline CDR1 MNHNY, CDR2 SVGAGI (reference sequence). The DNA of the CDR3 is TGTGCCAGCAGTGCAGGTAACTACGAGCAGTACTTA. It yields the protein CASSAGNYEQYL.

In this sample, this clonotype turned up a few times. This chain uses TRBV5-6 with TRBJ2-2; D unclear. Germline CDR1 is SGHDT and CDR2 is YYEEEE. The V end was cut by 4 bases, the J end by 3 bases, with 22 bases between. The CDR3 consists of 18 residues. CDR3 residues: CASSPLKSPARDTGELFF. CDR3 nucleotides: TGTGCCAGCAGCCCATTAAAATCCCCCGCCCGGGACACCGGGGAGCTGTTTTTT.

This chain connects TRBV7-8 to TRBJ2-7; TRBD1 matches 8 bases. The germline CDR1 and CDR2 sequences are SGHVS and FQNEAQ. The length of the CDR3 is 14 residues. V trimming: 5 bases; J trimming: 7 bases; junction bases outside the gene matches: 10. The CDR3 region is CASSILQGAGEQYF. The CDR3 nucleotides read TGTGCCAGCAGCATACTCCAGGGGGCGGGTGAGCAGTACTTC.

Turning to this clonotype: One end of the junction fails to match germline, which may point to a read error. The chain employs TRBV28 and TRBJ2-3, with 7 bases that match TRBD2. The CDR3 runs to 17 residues. In germline, CDR1 is MDHEN, CDR2 SYDVKM. The chain's CDR3 is CASSRTTGGDSRDTQYF. CDR3 bases: TGTGCCAGCAGTCGGACTACTGGGGGGGATAGCAGAGATACGCAGTATTTT.

The table lists this clonotype with many counts. This chain uses TRBV11-1 with TRBJ2-1, with a tentative D call TRBD2 (6 bases). Germline values: CDR1 SGHAT, CDR2 FQDESV (reference sequence). This CDR3 is built from 15 residues. Trimming removed 1 base at V and 6 bases at J, with 13 bases between. The CDR3 DNA sequence: TGTGCCAGCAGCTTAGTCGGACTAAGTTCCAATGAGCAGTTCTTC. Translated: CASSLVGLSSNEQFF. Filled out from reference TRBV11-1 and TRBJ2-1, the complete variable domain reads EAEVAQSPRYKITEKSQAVAFWCDPISGHATLYWYRQILGQGPELLVQFQDESVVDDSQLPKDRFSAERLKGVDSTLKIQPAELGDSAMYLCASSLVGLSSNEQFFGPGTRLTVL.

Here the CDR3 reads CASSLGPSGTGNTIYF. The CDR3 nucleotides are TGCGCCAGTAGTTTGGGCCCTTCGGGGACCGGAAACACCATATATTTT. The chain employs TRBV5-1 and TRBJ1-3; D is perhaps TRBD1 (5 bases). Germline CDR1 reads SGHRS; CDR2 reads YFSETQ. V lost 8 bases to trimming and J lost 4 bases, with 22 bases between them. The CDR3 runs to 16 residues.

In regard to this clonotype: Sequence at one end of the junction differs from germline and may be a read error. This rearrangement joins TRBV11-1 to TRBJ2-1; the D gene is possibly TRBD2 (5 bases). CDR1 SGHAT and CDR2 FQDESV come from the germline V gene (reference sequence). The CDR3 runs 15 residues. The chain's CDR3 is CASSPAREGYNEQLF. The CDR3 coding sequence is TGTGCCAGCAGCCCAGCCCGCGAGGGATACAATGAGCAGCTCTTC.

This clonotype appeared a few times. One end of the junction does not line up with germline, which may come from a read error. The gene calls are TRBV4-3 and TRBJ2-1; TRBD1 agrees at 8 bases. This CDR3 is built from 14 residues. The germline V gene encodes CDR1 LGHNA and CDR2 YSLEER. CDR3 in DNA: TGCGTCAGCAGCCGAGCCCAGGGGGCGGGTGAGCAGTTCTTC. It is translated as CVSSRAQGAGEQFF.

As concerns this clonotype: This may be a read error: a much more frequent sequence differs by one nucleotide. The chain joins TRBV12-3 or TRBV12-4 to TRBJ2-7; 7 bases match TRBD2. CDR3 length: 15 amino acids. The CDR3 protein is CACSREGDSTYEQYF. CDR3 in DNA: TGTGCCTGCAGTAGGGAGGGTGACAGTACCTACGAGCAGTACTTC.

The J gene is TRBJ2-1, the V gene TRBV6-5, with D possibly being TRBD2 (6 bases). CDR1 is MNHEY, CDR2 SVGAGI, per germline. The CDR3 extends over 15 amino acids. CDR3 sequence (DNA): TGTACCATCAGCCCCGGACTGGCGGGACACAATGAGCAGTTCTTC. Amino acids: CTISPGLAGHNEQFF.

This clonotype has more than one count but fewer than ten. The chain uses TRBV5-1 and TRBJ1-5; D is unresolved. Trimming cost V 7 bases and J 3 bases, with 26 bases left between them. This CDR3 spans 18 amino acids. Germline CDR1 reads SGHRS; CDR2 reads YFSETQ. The CDR3 DNA sequence: TGCGCCAGCGGGCCCTTCAAGTCGCCATCCTCGTTCAATCAGCCCCAGCATTTT. Translation: CASGPFKSPSSFNQPQHF.

A word on this clonotype: This may arise from a read error, as a much more abundant clone is one base away. V and J are TRBV4-2 and TRBJ2-3; 11 nucleotides align to TRBD1. Germline V gives CDR1 LGHNA, CDR2 YNFKEQ. This CDR3 is 16 amino acids long. Written as DNA, the CDR3 is TGTGCCAGAAGCCTCGGACAGGGGGCTTACTCAGATACGCAGTATTTT. Its protein product is CARSLGQGAYSDTQYF.

In the case of this clonotype: This likely comes from a read error, as the CDR3 has no conserved phenylalanine or tryptophan at its end. The chain has TRBV5-4 and TRBJ2-2; the D is unclear. V shed 5 bases and J shed 0 bases, with 8 bases lying between them. Germline CDR1 reads SGHNT; CDR2 reads YYREEE (reference sequence). The CDR3 covers 14 residues. In nucleotides, the CDR3 is TGTGCCAGCAGGCCAGAGGCGAACACCGGGGAGCTGTTTTCT. Protein sequence: CASRPEANTGELFS.

On this clonotype: Its ends do not fully match the called genes, so a read error is possible. J is TRBJ2-5 and V is TRBV14; D is undetermined. CDR1 and CDR2 (germline): SGHDN, FVKESK. The CDR3 loop spans 14 amino acids. This chain's CDR3 is CAGSQDRVQETQYF. CDR3 DNA: TGTGCCGGCAGCCAAGATAGGGTCCAAGAGACCCAGTACTTC.

The chain carries TRBV6-5 and TRBJ2-1; 8 nucleotides line up with TRBD1. Germline-derived CDR1 and CDR2 are MNHEY and SVGAGI. J was trimmed by 7 bases and V by 6 bases; bases with no gene match: 11. The length of the CDR3 is 15 residues. The CDR3 DNA reads TGTGCCAGCAGGATCGACAGGGGTCAGGAGAATGAGCAGTTCTTC. Residues: CASRIDRGQENEQFF.

This chain's CDR3 is CASSLGMGDWGDTQYF. The CDR3 bases are TGTGCCAGCAGCTTGGGTATGGGGGACTGGGGGGATACGCAGTATTTT. The rearrangement joins TRBV5-4 to TRBJ2-3; possible D gene TRBD2, 6 bases. This CDR3 is built from 16 residues. V dropped 0 bases and J dropped 6 bases, with 17 bases sitting between them. Germline lookup yields CDR1 SGHNT and CDR2 YYREEE (reference sequence).

About this clonotype itself: A much larger clone differs from this one at a single base, so this may be a read error. The chain employs TRBV6-6 and TRBJ1-4; TRBD1 matches at 8 bases. This CDR3 region has 15 residues. The J segment lost 5 bases and the V segment lost 5 bases, leaving 7 bases of the junction unmatched. Per the germline V gene, CDR1 is MNHNY and CDR2 is SVGAGI (reference sequence). The CDR3 protein is CASSGGQEWNEKLFF. CDR3 in DNA: TGTGCCAGCAGTGGGGGACAGGAGTGGAATGAAAAACTGTTTTTT.